These T cell receptor beta chains were read from a single sample in a study of regulatory T cells in long-lasting Graves disease. TCRdb passed the multiplex PCR reads through MiXCR, listing each CDR3 protein once. Of a few hundred thousand distinct CDR3 sequences in the sample, 15% to 20% are singletons; the top ten hold 14%. The sample also formed part of further work on T cells in Graves' hyperthyroidism and ophthalmopathy.

The starting material was peripheral blood mononuclear cells (PBMCs), obtained at new diagnosis, from a patient treated with antithyroid drugs. These receptor sequences come from a woman aged 30 to 39 with Graves disease. Both conserved end residues are part of each CDR3. D genes are given only for firm matches. Rows give clone size only sometimes, using once, few, many, or a class for an expanded clone.

clone_size	j_call	d_call	v_call	cdr3_nt	cdr3_aa
few	TRBJ2-7	TRBD1	TRBV10-3	TGTGCCATCAGTGAGGAAGGCAGGGGGTACGAGCAGTACTTC	CAISEEGRGYEQYF
few	TRBJ1-1	.	TRBV18	TGTGCCAGCTCACCAAGGACAATCCAGAACACTGAAGCTTTCTTT	CASSPRTIQNTEAFF
many	TRBJ2-5	.	TRBV5-1	TGCGCCAGCAGCTTGGTCGGGCAGGGCTCCCAAGAGACCCAGTACTTC	CASSLVGQGSQETQYF
.	TRBJ1-1	.	TRBV28	TGTGCCAGCAGTTTAGCAGATCGAGCTTTCTTT	CASSLADRAFF
few	TRBJ2-5	TRBD2	TRBV29-1	TGCAGCGTTCAGCGGGGGGCGGGAGAGACCCAGTACTTC	CSVQRGAGETQYF
.	TRBJ1-3	.	TRBV14	TGTGCCAGCAGGGAGACAGGAATCTCTGGAAACACCATATATTTT	CASRETGISGNTIYF
many	TRBJ1-1	.	TRBV20-1	TGCAGTGCTAGAGTATCGAGTGTGAACACTGAAGCTTTCTTT	CSARVSSVNTEAFF
.	TRBJ1-1	.	TRBV6-5	TGTGCCAGCAGTTACTCGAAGAGGGCGGGTAACACTGAAGCTTTCTTT	CASSYSKRAGNTEAFF
many	TRBJ1-2	.	TRBV7-9	TGTGCCAGCAGCTCCGAGCGGGAGGGCTACACCTTC	CASSSEREGYTF
.	TRBJ1-1	.	TRBV4-1	TGCGCCAGCGGCCAAGAGGGAGGGAATGCTGAAGCTCTCTTT	CASGQEGGNAEALF
many	TRBJ2-3	TRBD2	TRBV20-1	TGCAGTGCACCAAGCGGGGGTGGCGCAGATACGCAGTATTTT	CSAPSGGGADTQYF
many	TRBJ1-1	.	TRBV9	TGTGCCAGCAGCGGACCCAGGACGGGGGTGAACACTGAAGCTTTCTTT	CASSGPRTGVNTEAFF
once	TRBJ1-2	TRBD1	TRBV10-3	TGTGCCATCAGGGGGACAGGACTACACTATGGCTACACCTTC	CAIRGTGLHYGYTF
few	TRBJ2-7	TRBD1	TRBV29-1	TGCAGCGTTGAAGCCGGACAGGGTTACAACGAGCAGTACTTC	CSVEAGQGYNEQYF
.	TRBJ1-2	.	TRBV20-1	TGCAGTGCTAGAGACGGAGCAGGGTCCAACTATGGCTACACCTTC	CSARDGAGSNYGYTF
many	TRBJ1-6	.	TRBV20-1	TGCAGTGCTAGAGCCCTCCGCAAGACAAAATATAATTCACCCCTCCACTTT	CSARALRKTKYNSPLHF
.	TRBJ1-4	TRBD1	TRBV6-1	TGTGCCAGCAGCAGAGACAGGGGTAAAGAAAAACTGTTTTTT	CASSRDRGKEKLFF
many	TRBJ2-2	.	TRBV12-3/TRBV12-4	TGTGCCAGCACCGCCTCATTTAGGATGGCCGGGGAGCTGTTTTTT	CASTASFRMAGELFF
many	TRBJ1-2	TRBD1	TRBV6-1	TGTGCCAGCAGGCCGACAGGGAATAATGGCTACACCTTC	CASRPTGNNGYTF
many	TRBJ2-5	TRBD1	TRBV4-1	TGCGCCAGCAGCCAGGCTATCGGACAGGGGGTCGAGACCCAGTACTTC	CASSQAIGQGVETQYF
many	TRBJ1-1	.	TRBV9	TGTGCCAGCAGCTACTACCGGGACACCGAAGCTTTCTTT	CASSYYRDTEAFF
.	TRBJ1-2	.	TRBV7-9	TGTGCCAGCAGCTCCGCGGGGCCGTTGCTAAGAGGCTACACCTTC	CASSSAGPLLRGYTF
.	TRBJ2-1	TRBD2	TRBV11-2	TGTGCCAGCAGCTTAGATCTCAGGCTAGCGGGAGGGCTTGCTGAGCAGTTCTTC	CASSLDLRLAGGLAEQFF
.	TRBJ2-7	.	TRBV10-2	TGCGCCAGCAGGGGTTCCGGGACCCCCCCGAGGGACGAGCAGTACTTC	CASRGSGTPPRDEQYF
many	TRBJ1-1	.	TRBV12-3/TRBV12-4	TGTGCCAGCAGTTTCTTGACAGGCCCGCCCTACACTGAAGCTTTCTTT	CASSFLTGPPYTEAFF
.	TRBJ1-5	TRBD1	TRBV19	TGTGCCAGTAGTATGGACAGGGCTCAGCCCCAGCATTTT	CASSMDRAQPQHF
.	TRBJ2-5	TRBD2	TRBV11-3	TGTGTCAGCAGCTTATACCTAGCGGGGGTACTTTGGGAGGCCCAGTACTTC	CVSSLYLAGVLWEAQYF
many	TRBJ1-2	TRBD1	TRBV12-3/TRBV12-4	TGTGCCAGCAGCTCGACAGGGGGCATGGGCTACACCTTC	CASSSTGGMGYTF
many	TRBJ2-3	.	TRBV20-1	TGCAGTGAGGGCAGCCCAGATACGCAGTATTTT	CSEGSPDTQYF
many	TRBJ2-1	.	TRBV2	TGTGCCAGCAGTGGGAGAAGCGGGCAGAGCTCCTACAATGAGCAGTTCTTC	CASSGRSGQSSYNEQFF